The 10 T cell receptor beta chains below all came from one sample that was sequenced in a study of long-term antiretroviral therapy in people with HIV. Run at survey level, the immunoSEQ assay was version v3.0. The protocol was immunoSEQ multiplex PCR, while the TCRdb copy is restricted to in-frame clones and leaves out a portion. The sample carries about 26,000 clones, 85% recorded once. The material sequenced was unsorted PBMCs, taken 4.7 to 5 years after starting antiretroviral therapy. All receptors come from a middle-aged man with HIV.

The V call is TRBV6-5, the J call TRBJ1-6, with D unresolved. Germline loops: CDR1 MNHEY, CDR2 SVGAGI. The CDR3 spans 16 residues. V lost 0 bases, J lost 5 bases, and 11 bases lay in between. CDR3 in amino acids: CASSYSGSINNSPLHF. The CDR3 nucleotides are TGTGCCAGCAGTTACTCCGGTAGCATTAATAATTCACCCCTCCACTTT.

The chain has TRBV11-3 and TRBJ2-1, with TRBD2 as a possible D gene (6 bases). With 0 bases removed from V and 10 bases from J, the gap between germline ends came to 13 bases. CDR3 length equals 14 residues. Germline V lookup: CDR1 SGHNT, CDR2 YENEEA. The CDR3, as DNA: TGTGCCAGCAGCTTAGATCCGCGGAGCGGGGAGCAGTTCTTC. Its protein product is CASSLDPRSGEQFF. Combining the CDR3 with reference TRBV11-3 and TRBJ2-1 gives the whole variable domain EAGVVQSPRYKIIEKKQPVAFWCNPISGHNTLYWYLQNLGQGPELLIRYENEEAVDDSQLPKDRFSAERLKGVDSTLKIQPAELGDSAVYLCASSLDPRSGEQFFGPGTRLTVL.

The chain links TRBV9 to TRBJ2-7, with 7 bases fitting TRBD2. The CDR3 runs 15 residues. Germline loops: CDR1 SGDLS, CDR2 YYNGEE. With 3 bases clipped from V and 4 bases from J, the junction kept 10 bases outside the gene matches. CDR3 in amino acids: CASSGGGVEGYEQYF. The CDR3 DNA follows: TGTGCCAGCAGCGGCGGGGGAGTAGAAGGATACGAGCAGTACTTC.

The V gene is TRBV19, the J gene TRBJ2-3; no firm D call. Germline V CDR1 and CDR2: LNHDA, SQIVND (reference sequence). V was pared by 10 bases and J by 2 bases, with 22 bases between. This CDR3 is 16 amino acids long. The CDR3 here is CATTPRQAIITDTQYF. For the CDR3, the DNA is TGTGCCACGACTCCCCGCCAGGCGATAATCACAGATACGCAGTATTTT. The full variable domain, with the rest looked up from reference TRBV19 and TRBJ2-3, is DGGITQSPKYLFRKEGQNVTLSCEQNLNHDAMYWYRQDPGQGLRLIYYSQIVNDFQKGDIAEGYSVSREKKESFPLTVTSAQKNPTAFYLCATTPRQAIITDTQYFGPGTRLTVL.

The J gene is TRBJ1-2, the V gene TRBV9, with 7 bases fitting TRBD1. CDR1 and CDR2 (germline): SGDLS, YYNGEE. V trimming: 0 bases; J trimming: 0 bases; junction bases outside the gene matches: 5. This CDR3 has 16 amino acids. The CDR3 nucleotides are TGTGCCAGCAGCGTAGCGCCGACAGGGCCTAACTATGGCTACACCTTC. This codes for CASSVAPTGPNYGYTF.

The genes are TRBV11-3 and TRBJ2-1; D possibly matches TRBD1 or TRBD2 (6 bases each). The V end lost 3 bases, the J end lost 7 bases, and 19 bases lay between the germline ends. The CDR3 runs 16 residues. In germline, CDR1 is SGHNT, CDR2 YENEEA. CDR3: CASSFAGQNAGNEQFF. CDR3 bases: TGTGCCAGCAGCTTCGCGGGACAAAACGCTGGGAATGAGCAGTTCTTC.

The J gene is TRBJ2-1, the V gene TRBV5-4; 10 positions agree with TRBD2. CDR3 length: 15 residues. With V trimmed by 4 bases and J by 3 bases, 4 bases remained unmatched. Germline V gene data show CDR1 as SGHNT and CDR2 as YYREEE (reference sequence). The CDR3 DNA follows: TGTGCCAGCAGCCCCGGACTAGCGGACTACAATGAGCAGTTCTTC. It codes for CASSPGLADYNEQFF.

This clone has just one count. The CDR3 sequence: CASSIGWSGGYEQFF. The CDR3 DNA sequence: TGTGCCAGCAGCATAGGGTGGAGCGGGGGATATGAGCAGTTCTTC. V is TRBV7-2 and J is TRBJ2-1; 8 bases are a match to TRBD2. V trimming: 5 bases; J trimming: 8 bases; junction bases outside the gene matches: 11. This CDR3 has 15 amino acids. Germline CDR1 SGHTA, CDR2 FQGNSA.

This rearrangement joins TRBV2 to TRBJ2-3, with TRBD1 as a possible D gene (6 bases). This CDR3 comprises 14 residues. The ends were cut back, 8 bases at V and 3 bases at J, with 15 bases in the middle. CDR1 and CDR2 from the germline V gene are SNHLY and FYNNEI. CDR3 region: CASSQGSNTDTQYF. For the CDR3, the DNA is TGTGCCAGCTCCCAGGGGTCTAATACAGATACGCAGTATTTT.

V usage is TRBV27 and J usage is TRBJ2-4; 8 bases map to TRBD1. Trimming at V came to 5 bases and at J to 0 bases, leaving 9 bases not matched to a gene. The CDR3 consists of 17 residues. Germline values: CDR1 MNHEY, CDR2 SMNVEV (reference sequence). For the CDR3, the DNA is TGTGCCAGCAGTCCCCGGGACAGGATCTTAGCCAAAAACATTCAGTACTTC. It encodes CASSPRDRILAKNIQYF.